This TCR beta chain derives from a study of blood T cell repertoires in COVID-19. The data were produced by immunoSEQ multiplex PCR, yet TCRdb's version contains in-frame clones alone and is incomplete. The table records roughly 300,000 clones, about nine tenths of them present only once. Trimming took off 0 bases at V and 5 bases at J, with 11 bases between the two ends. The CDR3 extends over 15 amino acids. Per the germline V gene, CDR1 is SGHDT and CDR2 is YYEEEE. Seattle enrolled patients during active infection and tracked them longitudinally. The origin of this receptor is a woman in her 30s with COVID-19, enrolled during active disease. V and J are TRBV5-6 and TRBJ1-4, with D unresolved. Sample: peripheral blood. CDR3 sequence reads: CASSLVTEQNEKLFF. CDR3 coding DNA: TGTGCCAGCAGCTTGGTAACAGAACAGAATGAAAAACTGTTTTTT.